This T cell receptor (beta chain) comes out of a study of cytomegalovirus exposure and HLA in healthy donors. Whole-study findings and limits: In a later analysis, the majority of CMV-associated beta chains seemingly showed HLA restriction. Analyses of presence/absence relied on an assumption of roughly uniform sequencing depth across donors.

It was with 60 Vbeta and 13 Jbeta primers that the PCR ran. TCRdb's table, derived via immunoSEQ multiplex PCR, lists solely in-frame clones and lacks some. The sample holds some 150,000 clones, more than 75% seen once. A word on this clone: Its antigen is not known.

The V gene's germline CDR1 is SGHTA and CDR2 FQGNSA. The CDR3 runs 16 residues. V was clipped by 3 bases and J by 3 bases, with 18 bases between them. The source material was PBMCs. The chain carries TRBV7-2 and TRBJ2-7; weak D call: TRBD2 (5 bases). This TCR derives from a male donor in good health and CMV-seronegative. This CDR3 is CASSLRARERGYEQYF. CDR3 coding DNA: TGTGCCAGCAGCTTGAGGGCCCGGGAACGGGGCTACGAGCAGTACTTC.